This record covers a single TCR beta chain. Germline lookup yields CDR1 SGHVS and CDR2 FQNEAQ. The CDR3 spans 14 residues. V was cut by 2 bases and J by 6 bases, with 14 bases left in between. The data are from a study of blood T cell repertoires in COVID-19. In the study overall: Spain, Italy and the United States supplied samples that represented acute and convalescent COVID-19.

Under the authors' procedure: Estimated nucleated cell counts came from reference gene primer amplification. Clones were sequenced by immunoSEQ multiplex PCR, and TCRdb holds only the in-frame ones, with some missing. V and J calls and clone size follow that table, whereas D and trimming were derived from the DNA. Of about 250,000 clones in the sample, 87% were seen once. The source material was peripheral blood. The J gene is TRBJ2-7, the V gene TRBV7-8; D is unresolved. This TCR was sampled from a man between 18 and 35 years old with active or convalescent COVID-19. The CDR3 reads CASSLISVNSEQYF. The CDR3 DNA sequence: TGTGCCAGCAGCTTAATTAGTGTGAATTCCGAGCAGTACTTC. The variable domain in full, with the rest retrieved from reference TRBV7-8 and TRBJ2-7, is GAGVSQSPRYKVAKRGQDVALRCDPISGHVSLFWYQQALGQGPEFLTYFQNEAQLDKSGLPSDRFFAERPEGSVSTLKIQRTQQEDSAVYLCASSLISVNSEQYFGPGTRLTVT.